One T cell receptor beta chain is described in this entry. What it binds is unknown. The data were taken from a study of OX40 agonist ivuxolimab in advanced cancers. The repertoire was sequenced with immunoSEQ multiplex PCR; TCRdb's copy has only in-frame clones and lacks some. The data contain approximately 66,000 clones, approximately 86% of them singletons. V lost 4 bases to trimming and J lost 2 bases, with 12 bases between them. Per germline, CDR1 SGHRS and CDR2 YFSETQ. CDR3 length: 14 residues. Broader study findings: There were, on average, more expanded clones in CD8+ T cells than in CD4+.

The V gene is TRBV5-1, the J gene TRBJ2-5; a possible D gene is TRBD1 (7 bases). Sequences were derived from CD4+ or CD8+ T cells sorted from blood, sampled in a trial of the OX40 agonist ivuxolimab. The TCR sequence derives from an adult with an advanced solid tumor such as melanoma, head and neck, liver or kidney cancer. As DNA, the CDR3 is TGCGCCAGCAGCGCGGGACAGTCTCAAGAGACCCAGTACTTC. This translates into CASSAGQSQETQYF.